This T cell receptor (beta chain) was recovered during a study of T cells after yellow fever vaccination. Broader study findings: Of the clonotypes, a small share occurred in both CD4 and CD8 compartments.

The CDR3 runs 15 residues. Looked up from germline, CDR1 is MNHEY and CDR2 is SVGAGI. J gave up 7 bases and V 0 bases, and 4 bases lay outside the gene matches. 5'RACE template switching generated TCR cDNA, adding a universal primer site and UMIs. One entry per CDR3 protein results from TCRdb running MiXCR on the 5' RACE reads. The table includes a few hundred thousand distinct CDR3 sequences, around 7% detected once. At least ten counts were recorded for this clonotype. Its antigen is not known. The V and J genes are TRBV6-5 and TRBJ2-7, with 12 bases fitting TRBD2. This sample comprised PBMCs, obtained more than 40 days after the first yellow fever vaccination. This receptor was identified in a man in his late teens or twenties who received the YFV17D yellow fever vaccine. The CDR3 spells CASSYSGTSGLEQYF. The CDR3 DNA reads TGTGCCAGCAGTTACTCGGGGACTAGCGGGTTGGAGCAGTACTTC.